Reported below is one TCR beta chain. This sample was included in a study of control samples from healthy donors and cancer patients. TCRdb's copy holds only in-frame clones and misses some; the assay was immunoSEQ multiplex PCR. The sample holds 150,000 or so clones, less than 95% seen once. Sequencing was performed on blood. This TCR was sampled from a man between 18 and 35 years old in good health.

The CDR3 DNA reads as TGTGCCAGCAGCGGACAGGGCTACTCTGGAAACACCATATATTTT. Amino acids: CASSGQGYSGNTIYF. The rearrangement uses TRBV27 and TRBJ1-3; TRBD1 matches at 8 bases. Germline V lookup: CDR1 MNHEY, CDR2 SMNVEV (reference sequence). The CDR3 runs 15 residues. With V trimmed by 6 bases and J by 0 bases, 4 bases remained unmatched.